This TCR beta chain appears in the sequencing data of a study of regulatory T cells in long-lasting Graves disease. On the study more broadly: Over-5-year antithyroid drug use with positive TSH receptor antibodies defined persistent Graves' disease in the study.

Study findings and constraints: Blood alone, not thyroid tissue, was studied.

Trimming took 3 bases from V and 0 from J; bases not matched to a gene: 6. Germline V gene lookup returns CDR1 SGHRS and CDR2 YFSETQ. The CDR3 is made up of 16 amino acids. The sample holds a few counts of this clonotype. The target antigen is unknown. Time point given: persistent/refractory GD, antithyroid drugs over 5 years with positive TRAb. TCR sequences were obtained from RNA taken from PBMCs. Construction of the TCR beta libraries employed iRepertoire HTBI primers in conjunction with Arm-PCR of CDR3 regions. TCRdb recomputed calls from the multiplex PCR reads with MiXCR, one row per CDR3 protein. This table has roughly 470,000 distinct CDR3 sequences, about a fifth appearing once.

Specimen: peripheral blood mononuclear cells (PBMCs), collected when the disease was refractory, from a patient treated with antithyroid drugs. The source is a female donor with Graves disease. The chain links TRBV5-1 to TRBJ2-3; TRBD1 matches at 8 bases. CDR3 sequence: CASSYGTGASTDTQYF. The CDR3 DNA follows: TGCGCCAGCAGCTACGGGACAGGTGCTAGCACAGATACGCAGTATTTT. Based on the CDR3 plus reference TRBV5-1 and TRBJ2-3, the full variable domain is KAGVTQTPRYLIKTRGQQVTLSCSPISGHRSVSWYQQTPGQGLQFLFEYFSETQRNKGNFPGRFSGRQFSNSRSEMNVSTLELGDSALYLCASSYGTGASTDTQYFGPGTRLTVL.